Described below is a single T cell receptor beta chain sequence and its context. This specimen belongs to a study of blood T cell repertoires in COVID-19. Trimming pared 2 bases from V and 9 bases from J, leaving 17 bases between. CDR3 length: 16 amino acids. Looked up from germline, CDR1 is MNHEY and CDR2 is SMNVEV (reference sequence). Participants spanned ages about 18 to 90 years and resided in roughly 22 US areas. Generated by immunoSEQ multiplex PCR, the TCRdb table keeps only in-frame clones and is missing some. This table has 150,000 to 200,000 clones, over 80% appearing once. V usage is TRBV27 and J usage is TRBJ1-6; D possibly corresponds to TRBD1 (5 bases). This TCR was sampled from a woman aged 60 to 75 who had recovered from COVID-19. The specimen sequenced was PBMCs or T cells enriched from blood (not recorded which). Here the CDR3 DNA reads TGTGCCAGCAGTTTAATGGCCCTCGGGGGGGGTTCACCCCTCCACTTT. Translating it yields CASSLMALGGGSPLHF.